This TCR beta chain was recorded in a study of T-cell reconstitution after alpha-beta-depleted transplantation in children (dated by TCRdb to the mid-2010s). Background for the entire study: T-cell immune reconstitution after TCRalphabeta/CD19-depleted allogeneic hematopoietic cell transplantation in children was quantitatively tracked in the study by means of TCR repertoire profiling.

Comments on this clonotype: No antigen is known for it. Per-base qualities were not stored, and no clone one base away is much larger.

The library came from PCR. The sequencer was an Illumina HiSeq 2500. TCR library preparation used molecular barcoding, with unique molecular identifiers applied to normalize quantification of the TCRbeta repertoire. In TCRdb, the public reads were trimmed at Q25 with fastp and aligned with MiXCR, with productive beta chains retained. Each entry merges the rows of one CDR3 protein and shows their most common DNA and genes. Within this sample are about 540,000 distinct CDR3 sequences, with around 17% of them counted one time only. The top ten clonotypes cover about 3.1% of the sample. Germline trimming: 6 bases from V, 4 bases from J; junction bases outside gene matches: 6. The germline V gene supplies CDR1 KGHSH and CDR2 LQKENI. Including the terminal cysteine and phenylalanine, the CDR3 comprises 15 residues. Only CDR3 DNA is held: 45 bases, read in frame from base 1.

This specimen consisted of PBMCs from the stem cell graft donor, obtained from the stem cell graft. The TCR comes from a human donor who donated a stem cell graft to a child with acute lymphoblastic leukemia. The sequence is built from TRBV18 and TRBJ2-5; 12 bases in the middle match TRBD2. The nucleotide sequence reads TGTGCCAGCTCGCCGACTAGCGGGAGATCAGAGACCCAGTACTTC. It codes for CASSPTSGRSETQYF.